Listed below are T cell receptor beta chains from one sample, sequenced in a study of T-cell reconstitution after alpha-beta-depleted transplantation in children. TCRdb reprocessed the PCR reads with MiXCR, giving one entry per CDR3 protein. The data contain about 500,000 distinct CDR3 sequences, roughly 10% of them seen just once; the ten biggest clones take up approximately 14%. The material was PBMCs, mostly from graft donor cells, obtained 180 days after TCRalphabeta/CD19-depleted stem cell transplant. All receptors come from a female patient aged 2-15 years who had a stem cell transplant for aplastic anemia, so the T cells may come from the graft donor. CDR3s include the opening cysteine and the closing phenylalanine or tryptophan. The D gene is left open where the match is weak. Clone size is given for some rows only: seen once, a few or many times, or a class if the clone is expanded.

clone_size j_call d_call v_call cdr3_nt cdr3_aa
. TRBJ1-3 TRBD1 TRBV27 TGTGCCAGCAAGGGGACAGTCCGAAACACCATATATTTT CASKGTVRNTIYF
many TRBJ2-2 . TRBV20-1 TGCAGTGCTAGGGGGAACACCGGGGAGCTGTTTTTT CSARGNTGELFF
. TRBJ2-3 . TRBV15 TGTGCCACCAGCAGAGCCCTAAGTGGCGATACGCAGTATTTT CATSRALSGDTQYF
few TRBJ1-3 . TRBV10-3 TGTGCCATCAGTGAGTCGCGTTATCAGGTGAAAAGCTCTGGAAACACCATATATTTT CAISESRYQVKSSGNTIYF
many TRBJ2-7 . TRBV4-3 TGCGCCAGCAGCCAAGATTGGAAGGTTGGCTCTTCCTACGAGCAGTACTTC CASSQDWKVGSSYEQYF
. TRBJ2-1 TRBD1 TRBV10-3 TGTGCCATCAGTTCACAGGGGGCCGACAATGAGCAGTTCTTC CAISSQGADNEQFF
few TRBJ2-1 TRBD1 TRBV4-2 TGTGCCAGCAGCCAAAAAACAGGGGGGAATGAGCAGTTCTTC CASSQKTGGNEQFF
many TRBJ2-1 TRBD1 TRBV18 TGTGCCAGCTCTCGGGACAGGGGAAATGAGCAGTTCTTC CASSRDRGNEQFF
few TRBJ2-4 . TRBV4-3 TGCGCCAGCAGGGAGACCGAGGCCGAATGGAACATTCAGTACTTC CASRETEAEWNIQYF
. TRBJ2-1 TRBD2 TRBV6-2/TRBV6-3 TGTGCCAGCAGTCTGCCGACTAGCCTAACCTACAATGAGCAGTTCTTC CASSLPTSLTYNEQFF
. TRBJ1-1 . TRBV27 TGTGCCAGCAGTTTAGGGTACAGGGCCTTCCGTAGAGCTTTCTTT CASSLGYRAFRRAFF
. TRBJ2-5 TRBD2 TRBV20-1 TGCAGTGCTAGCTCCTCTAGCGGGAGGTTAGAGGAGACCCAGTACTTC CSASSSSGRLEETQYF
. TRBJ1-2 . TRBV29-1 TGCAGCGTTAAAGGCTATGGCTACACCTTC CSVKGYGYTF
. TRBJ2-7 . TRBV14 TGTGCCAGCAGCCAAGACTCCGTTCGGACCCAAAAGCAGTACTTC CASSQDSVRTQKQYF
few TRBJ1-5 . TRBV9 TGTGCCAGCGGGACTGGGGACCTAATCAATCAGCCCCAGCATTTT CASGTGDLINQPQHF
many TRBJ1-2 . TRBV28 TGTGCCAGCACCCGAACAGGGTCCAACTATGGCTACACCTTC CASTRTGSNYGYTF
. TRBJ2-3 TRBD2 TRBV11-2 TGTGCCAGCAGCTCTCTAGCGGGAGTACATACGCAGTATTTT CASSSLAGVHTQYF
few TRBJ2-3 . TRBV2 TGTGCCATTTGGACCGGGTCAACGCAGTATTTT CAIWTGSTQYF
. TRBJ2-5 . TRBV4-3 TGCGCCAGCAGCCGAACGGTAGGCCAAGAGACCCAGTACTTC CASSRTVGQETQYF
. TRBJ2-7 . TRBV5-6 TGTGCCAGCAGCCTCTCCGGAAAGCGGAGCTACGAGCAGTACTTC CASSLSGKRSYEQYF
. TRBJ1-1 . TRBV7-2 TGTGCCAGCAGCTTAGTAGGTTTTCGGGCTTTCTTT CASSLVGFRAFF
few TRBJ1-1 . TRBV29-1 TGCAGCGTTGGTCGGTCGATGAACACTGAAGCTTTCTTT CSVGRSMNTEAFF
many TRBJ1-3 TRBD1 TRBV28 TGTGCCACTGCATTGGGGACAGGGATATCTGGAAACACCATATATTTT CATALGTGISGNTIYF
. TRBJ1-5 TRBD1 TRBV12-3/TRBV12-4 TGTGCCAGCAGACGAGGACAGGGCGGTCAGCCCCAGCATTTT CASRRGQGGQPQHF
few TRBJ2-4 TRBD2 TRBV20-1 TGCAGTGCCTCACGGTGGCAAGCGGGAGAAACCCCAAAAAGCATTCAGTACTTC CSASRWQAGETPKSIQYF
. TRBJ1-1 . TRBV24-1 TGTGCCACCAGTGACCCCCGGCGCGACACTGAAGCTTTCTTT CATSDPRRDTEAFF
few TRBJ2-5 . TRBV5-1 TGCGCCAGCAGCTCGGGGACTGCAGGACAGACCCAGTACTTC CASSSGTAGQTQYF
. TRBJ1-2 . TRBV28 TGTGCCAGCAGTTTATCATCCAGGGCCGGTGGCTACACCTTC CASSLSSRAGGYTF
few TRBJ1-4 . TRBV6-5 TGTGCCAGCAGTTACGGAAGGGGAGGTGAAAAACTGTTTTTT CASSYGRGGEKLFF
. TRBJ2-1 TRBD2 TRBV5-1 TGCGCCAGCAGTCCCGGGCTGAGCGGGAGGGCCCACAATGAGCAGTTCTTC CASSPGLSGRAHNEQFF
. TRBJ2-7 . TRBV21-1 TGTGCCAGCAGCACGGACTGGGGAGGGGACGAGCACTACTTC CASSTDWGGDEHYF
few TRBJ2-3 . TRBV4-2 TGTGCCAGCAGCCAAGGACTAGAAACAGATACGCAGTATTTT CASSQGLETDTQYF
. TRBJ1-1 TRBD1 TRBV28 TGTGCCAGCAGACAATCCACTACAGGGGTCCGGGACGCTTTCTTT CASRQSTTGVRDAFF
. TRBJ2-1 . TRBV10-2 TGCGCCAGCAGTGGGGCGAGGCCCCCGAGCTCCTACAATGAGCAGTTCTTC CASSGARPPSSYNEQFF
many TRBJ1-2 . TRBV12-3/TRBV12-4 TGTGCCAGCAGTTTAAGGACAGTCTATGGCTACACCTTC CASSLRTVYGYTF
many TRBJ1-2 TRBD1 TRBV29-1 TGCAGCGTCCGACAGGGAAATGGCTACACCTTC CSVRQGNGYTF
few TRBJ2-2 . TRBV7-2 TGTGCCAGCAGCTTAGGCGTCACCTTGAACACCGGGGAGCTGTTTTTT CASSLGVTLNTGELFF
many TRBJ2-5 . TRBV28 TGTGCCAGCAGTCCATGGGGAGGCTCCTCAGGGGAGACCCAGTACTTC CASSPWGGSSGETQYF
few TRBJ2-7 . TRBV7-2 TGTGCCAGCAGCTTACTCGATCGCCCTTTATACGAGCAGTACTTC CASSLLDRPLYEQYF
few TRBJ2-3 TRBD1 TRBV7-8 TGTGCCGGACAGGGTAGCACAGATACGCAGTATTTT CAGQGSTDTQYF
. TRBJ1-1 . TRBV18 TGTGCCAGCTCACCACCGGGGAGCCTGAACACTGAAGCTTTCTTT CASSPPGSLNTEAFF
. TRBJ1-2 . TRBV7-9 TGTGCCAGCCTCGGGCCCGGGGCTGGCTACACCTTC CASLGPGAGYTF
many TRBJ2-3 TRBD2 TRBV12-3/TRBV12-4 TGTGCCAGCAGTCCTGTACCCCCGGGGGAGACTAGCTCAACGGATACGCAGTATTTT CASSPVPPGETSSTDTQYF
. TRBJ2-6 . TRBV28 TGTGCCAGCACCCCTGCCCGGGCCAACGTCCTGACTTTC CASTPARANVLTF
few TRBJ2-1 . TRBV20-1 TGCAGTGCTAGACCCGAGTTAGCGGAGCCTGCGATCAATGAGCAGTTCTTC CSARPELAEPAINEQFF
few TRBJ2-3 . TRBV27 TGTGCCAGCAGTTTTGGCGGGATTAGCACAGATACGCAGTATTTT CASSFGGISTDTQYF
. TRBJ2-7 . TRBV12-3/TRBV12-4 TGTGCCAGCAGGCAAACCGGGACGCCCTACGAGCAGTACTTC CASRQTGTPYEQYF
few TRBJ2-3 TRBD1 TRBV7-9 TGTGCCAGCAGCTTACTTCAGGGGGCAGAAGATACGCAGTATTTT CASSLLQGAEDTQYF